This T cell receptor beta chain is from a study of T cell responses to AZD1222 COVID-19 vaccine listed by TCRdb under 2021. Turning to the overall study: Because spike-specific TCR depth and breadth did not differ between the two schedules, AZD1222 recipients who got a second dose at roughly 4 weeks were pooled with those who got a second dose at roughly 12 weeks. TCR sequencing was performed for roughly 250 trial participants, of whom about 210 were given two doses of AZD1222 and roughly 25 were given two doses of MenACWY control vaccine. Trial participants were enrolled by age into 18-55, 56-69 and 70-plus year subgroups, with approximately 150, 28 and 58 TCR-sequenced participants respectively. The research as a whole found: Reportedly, close to half of the unique spike-specific TCRs recognized epitopes lying outside the regions that are mutated in the B.1.351 and B.1.1.7 variants. Only five to seven AZD1222 recipients were SARS-CoV-2 seropositive at baseline, limiting conclusions about previously exposed vaccinees. Vaccine-associated CD4 TCRs spanned the whole spike protein, with dominant responses in regions 160-218 and 743-854. Because no day 14 peak-response samples were available, the repertoires could be characterized only after the peak T cell response. After two AZD1222 doses, both the breadth and the depth of spike-specific TCRs were significantly higher than at day 0 and than in MenACWY recipients. In the small 56-69-year group, the increase in depth fell short of significance, most likely because of low power. Most participants were white British and females outnumbered males, and the authors suggested that clonal diversity may have been underestimated.

The CDR3 regions of human TCRbeta chains were analyzed by immunosequencing. The authors' pipeline ran thus. TCRs in the repertoires were compared against a reference library of SARS-CoV-2-specific TCRs that had been generated with the MIRA antigen-specificity platform. Breadth was defined as the fraction of unique TCRs that were SARS-CoV-2-associated, and depth was defined as the fraction of total T cells that were SARS-CoV-2-associated. Each spike-specific TCR was assigned to its reactive spike region and to a CD4 or CD8 class using the MIRA data. Log10-transformed breadth and depth values were compared by one-way ANOVA with Sidak's multiple comparisons tests. The clones in this table, taken by TCRdb from immuneACCESS, are in-frame only. Not every clone is retained; where verified, under half of the shortfall comes from an unresolved V gene, and the cause of the rest is unknown. The DNA gave D and trimming, while V, J and clone size come from that table. Present in this sample are 54,000 or so clones, roughly 85% of which were seen just once. 3.5% to 4% of the sample comes from the top ten.

The time point label corresponds to: baseline before first vaccination. Vaccinee samples were obtained from the UK trials COV001 and COV002, which included a single-blind randomized controlled phase 2/3 trial of AZD1222 (ChAdOx1 nCoV-19) in healthy adults. Trial participant PBMC samples were collected at day 0 and day 28 after the second dose for TCRbeta chain sequencing. This clone turned up a few times. Its antigen is unknown. Per-nucleotide qualities are absent, and no much larger clonotype sits a single base away. Including cysteine and phenylalanine, the CDR3 has 12 amino acids. Only CDR3 DNA remains: 36 bases, in frame from the first base. The trim is 4 bases for V and 7 bases for J, with a gap of 5 bases between the germline ends. As encoded in the germline V gene, CDR1 is MDHEN while CDR2 is SYDVKM.

The sequence links TRBV28 to TRBJ1-6; the D gene cannot be resolved reliably. This receptor was identified in an adult in good health. Material: peripheral blood, obtained on day 0 of AZD1222 vaccination. This receptor carries the CDR3 CASSSLNSPLHF. DNA sequence: TGTGCCAGCAGTTCTCTAAATTCACCCCTCCACTTT.